The 24 T cell receptor beta chains listed next were all sequenced from one sample in a study of CD8 T cells in Susac syndrome. A quantity of about 0.5 to 1 ug RNA underwent reverse transcription using random hexamers. One entry per CDR3 protein results from TCRdb running MiXCR on the immunoSEQ multiplex PCR reads. The sample gives around 80,000 distinct CDR3 sequences, over 85% of which show up once; 0.45% is in the top ten. Sequencing was done on a sample of CD8+ T cells from PBMCs. The source of these receptors is a human donor with Susac syndrome.

The chain is built from TRBV5-1 and TRBJ1-1; TRBD1 matches 7 bases. CDR1 SGHRS and CDR2 YFSETQ come from the germline V gene. V dropped 4 bases and J dropped 0; count of bases not matched to a gene: 12. The CDR3 covers 17 residues. The CDR3 DNA follows: TGCGCCAGCAGCCCGGATAAACAGGGGTACATGAACACTGAAGCTTTCTTT. Translation gives CASSPDKQGYMNTEAFF.

The chain couples TRBV7-9 to TRBJ1-5; D gene uncertain. Trimming stripped 6 bases from V and 2 bases from J, with 8 bases between. There are 13 residues in the CDR3. CDR1 and CDR2 from the germline V gene are SEHNR and FQNEAQ (reference sequence). CDR3 amino acids: CASSTGGNQPQHF. The CDR3 nucleotides are TGTGCCAGCAGTACCGGGGGCAATCAGCCCCAGCATTTT.

The rearrangement links TRBV2 to TRBJ2-7, with 8 bases aligning to TRBD2. The ends lost 1 base at V and 4 bases at J; junction bases unmatched: 3. The CDR3 length is 14 residues. Germline lookup yields CDR1 SNHLY and CDR2 FYNNEI. CDR3: CASSEGTSRYEQYF. In DNA, the CDR3 is TGTGCCAGCAGTGAAGGGACTAGCAGGTACGAGCAGTACTTC.

This chain uses TRBV3-1 with TRBJ1-1, with D unclear. The V gene lost 1 base and the J gene lost 0 bases, with 15 bases spanning the gap. Germline CDR1 and CDR2: LGHDT and YNNKEL (reference sequence). This CDR3 is 17 amino acids long. CDR3 region: CASSQGSPLTMNTEAFF. In DNA form, the CDR3 reads TGTGCCAGCAGCCAAGGGTCGCCCCTGACAATGAACACTGAAGCTTTCTTT.

J is TRBJ2-3 and V is TRBV7-2, with D tentatively TRBD1 or TRBD2 (5 bases each). The CDR3 is 13 residues long. Trimming pared 2 bases from V and 6 bases from J, leaving 9 bases between. Germline CDR1 is SGHTA and CDR2 is FQGNSA. The CDR3 spells CASSLWGGDTQYF. In DNA, the CDR3 is TGTGCCAGCAGCTTATGGGGCGGGGATACGCAGTATTTT.

This rearrangement joins TRBV20-1 to TRBJ2-7; D is uncertain. V lost 1 base to trimming and J lost 2 bases, with 12 bases between them. This CDR3 comprises 14 residues. In germline, CDR1 is DFQATT, CDR2 SNEGSKA (reference sequence). The CDR3 DNA sequence: TGCAGTGCTAGAGCCTGGGCTCCCACCTACGAGCAGTACTTC. Its translation: CSARAWAPTYEQYF.

The chain combines TRBV2 with TRBJ2-7; no reliable D call. Germline V gene data show CDR1 as SNHLY and CDR2 as FYNNEI. The CDR3 totals 11 residues. V was pared by 4 bases and J by 3 bases, with 4 bases between. The CDR3: CASSGNYEQYF. In DNA, the CDR3 is TGTGCCAGCAGTGGCAACTACGAGCAGTACTTC.

In its sample, this clonotype was seen a few times. CDR3 in DNA: TGTGCCAGCAGCTTCGGGGCGGGGGCTGAAGCTTTCTTT. Translated: CASSFGAGAEAFF. The genes are TRBV27 and TRBJ1-1; weak D call: TRBD1 (5 bases). The CDR3 runs to 13 residues. In germline, CDR1 is MNHEY, CDR2 SMNVEV (reference sequence). The V end was cut by 6 bases, the J end by 6 bases, with 14 bases between.

The rearrangement joins TRBV28 to TRBJ1-5; D is ambiguous. Germline assignment: CDR1 MDHEN and CDR2 SYDVKM. The V gene lost 5 bases and the J gene lost 3 bases, with 11 bases spanning the gap. This CDR3 is 14 amino acids long. The CDR3 here is CASSEVRVNQPQHF. CDR3 bases: TGTGCCAGCAGTGAGGTTAGGGTCAATCAGCCCCAGCATTTT.

The V and J genes are TRBV5-1 and TRBJ2-5; possibly TRBD1 for D (5 bases). The CDR3 length is 14 residues. Trimming pared 2 bases from V and 2 bases from J, leaving 10 bases between. From germline, CDR1 is SGHRS and CDR2 YFSETQ. CDR3 protein: CASSFGQGQETQYF. The CDR3, as DNA: TGCGCCAGCAGCTTCGGGCAGGGACAAGAGACCCAGTACTTC.

The V and J genes are TRBV2 and TRBJ1-2; 7 positions agree with TRBD1. The CDR3 loop spans 16 amino acids. Trimming removed 6 bases from V and 5 bases from J; junction bases left unmatched: 15. CDR1 is SNHLY, CDR2 FYNNEI, per germline. CDR3 in amino acids: CASSEPHQGVVYGYTF. The DNA for the CDR3 is TGTGCCAGCAGCGAACCGCATCAGGGGGTCGTGTATGGCTACACCTTC.

The chain uses TRBV20-1 and TRBJ1-5, with a possible D match to TRBD1 (5 bases). Germline CDR1 is DFQATT and CDR2 is SNEGSKA (reference sequence). The CDR3 length is 13 residues. Trimming stripped 1 base from V and 1 base from J, with 5 bases between. CDR3 in amino acids: CSARGDSNQPQHF. The CDR3 DNA sequence: TGCAGTGCTAGAGGGGACAGCAATCAGCCCCAGCATTTT.

A single count supports this clonotype. The chain is built from TRBV5-6 and TRBJ2-7, with D perhaps TRBD1 or TRBD2 (6 bases each). Trimming cost V 3 bases and J 3 bases, with 16 bases left between them. Germline CDR1 SGHDT, CDR2 YYEEEE. The length of the CDR3 is 15 residues. The CDR3 DNA sequence: TGTGCCAGCAGCTCACACACAGGAGGGGGCTACGAGCAGTACTTC. This sequence encodes CASSSHTGGGYEQYF.

The chain employs TRBV7-8 and TRBJ2-3, with 7 bases aligning to TRBD2. Germline lookup yields CDR1 SGHVS and CDR2 FQNEAQ. V dropped 1 base and J dropped 5; count of bases not matched to a gene: 3. The CDR3 runs to 14 residues. The CDR3 here is CASSLDAGEDTQYF. CDR3 sequence (DNA): TGTGCCAGCAGCTTAGATGCGGGGGAAGATACGCAGTATTTT.

This clonotype came up once. The CDR3 bases are TGCAGTGCTAGTTCCGGGGATCAGCCCCAGCATTTT. Translation gives CSASSGDQPQHF. The rearrangement uses TRBV20-1 and TRBJ1-5; no clear D gene. Germline V gene data show CDR1 as DFQATT and CDR2 as SNEGSKA (reference sequence). The CDR3 is 12 residues long. V was shortened by 3 bases and J by 5 bases, with 8 bases between the two germline ends.

V usage is TRBV12-3 or TRBV12-4 and J usage is TRBJ1-2; the match to TRBD1 covers 7 bases. This CDR3 has 13 amino acids. The junction had 4 bases not matched to a gene; V was cut back by 5 bases and J by 4 bases. CDR3 DNA: TGTGCCAGCAGTACGCAGGGGGTCTATGGCTACACCTTC. This codes for CASSTQGVYGYTF.

V and J are TRBV19 and TRBJ2-5; D gene unclear. The germline V and J ends were trimmed by 4 bases and 2 bases, with 8 bases remaining between them. The length of the CDR3 is 13 residues. CDR1 is LNHDA, CDR2 SQIVND, per germline (reference sequence). CDR3 DNA sequence: TGTGCCAGTAGTAGAAGCGCTCAAGAGACCCAGTACTTC. Protein sequence: CASSRSAQETQYF.

This rearrangement joins TRBV30 to TRBJ1-1; no reliable D call. This CDR3 has 13 amino acids. V was trimmed by 4 bases and J by 6 bases, leaving 15 bases between them. Germline V lookup: CDR1 GTSNPN, CDR2 SVGIG (reference sequence). This chain's CDR3 is CAWTLDPVSEAFF. As DNA, the CDR3 is TGTGCCTGGACCCTCGACCCTGTGTCTGAAGCTTTCTTT.

The V gene is TRBV20-1, the J gene TRBJ2-5; possible D gene TRBD2, 8 bases. The CDR3 contains 15 residues. Germline V gives CDR1 DFQATT, CDR2 SNEGSKA (reference sequence). V was shortened by 5 bases and J by 5 bases, with 21 bases between the two germline ends. The CDR3 region is CSARDSGGVGETQYF. The CDR3 region has the DNA TGCAGTGCTCGGGACAGCGGGGGAGTGGGGGAGACCCAGTACTTC.

The CDR3 loop is CASTTQTGPYNEQFF. The CDR3 DNA sequence: TGTGCCAGCACTACCCAGACAGGGCCATACAATGAGCAGTTCTTC. The V call is TRBV6-2 or TRBV6-3, the J call TRBJ2-1; 7 bases match TRBD1. This CDR3 is built from 15 residues. Germline values: CDR1 MNHEY, CDR2 SVGEGT. V was clipped by 7 bases and J by 4 bases; unmatched bases: 10.

This chain connects TRBV20-1 to TRBJ2-1, with D perhaps being TRBD1 or TRBD2 (5 bases each). CDR1 is DFQATT and CDR2 is SNEGSKA in the germline V gene (reference sequence). The V end lost 2 bases, the J end lost 3 bases, and 23 bases lay between the germline ends. CDR3 length equals 18 residues. CDR3 coding DNA: TGCAGTGCTAGAAGCTATGTTCTCCGGGACCCGATCTACAATGAGCAGTTCTTC. Protein sequence: CSARSYVLRDPIYNEQFF.

The chain employs TRBV19 and TRBJ1-5, with 11 positions matching TRBD1. This CDR3 is built from 14 residues. The junction had 1 base not matched to a gene; V was cut back by 3 bases and J by 6 bases. Germline V gene lookup returns CDR1 LNHDA and CDR2 SQIVND (reference sequence). CDR3 coding DNA: TGTGCCAGTAGTATCGGACAGGGGGCTCAGCCCCAGCATTTT. The encoded protein is CASSIGQGAQPQHF.

V is TRBV19 and J is TRBJ1-5; no reliable D call. The CDR3 covers 16 residues. CDR1 and CDR2 from the germline V gene are LNHDA and SQIVND (reference sequence). V was pared by 0 bases and J by 0 bases, with 9 bases between. The chain's CDR3 is CASSIEDGPSNQPQHF. The CDR3 bases are TGTGCCAGTAGTATAGAGGACGGGCCTAGCAATCAGCCCCAGCATTTT. Full variable domain (outside the CDR3, taken from reference TRBV19 and TRBJ1-5): DGGITQSPKYLFRKEGQNVTLSCEQNLNHDAMYWYRQDPGQGLRLIYYSQIVNDFQKGDIAEGYSVSREKKESFPLTVTSAQKNPTAFYLCASSIEDGPSNQPQHFGDGTRLSIL.

This clonotype was recorded once. The CDR3 sequence is CSARARDRGYEQYF. CDR3 bases: TGCAGTGCTAGAGCCCGGGACAGGGGGTACGAGCAGTACTTC. The genes are TRBV20-1 and TRBJ2-7; 11 nucleotides line up with TRBD1. The CDR3 is 14 amino acids. Germline CDR1 is DFQATT and CDR2 is SNEGSKA (reference sequence). J gave up 4 bases and V 1 base, and 3 bases lay outside the gene matches.